This entry concerns a single T cell receptor (beta chain). The antigen it binds to is not known. No quality values exist for individual bases; no much larger clone is one base distant. In total, approximately 690 healthy bone marrow donors made up the cohort. At the time of sampling, all cohort members were nominally healthy, though unrecorded immune exposures were likely present. The donor was CMV seropositive and was included in the group of 250 to 300 seropositive cohort members. A peripheral blood sample was provided by each donor, and peripheral blood mononuclear cells were used for TCR beta sequencing. The Qiagen DNeasy Blood Extraction Kit was used to extract genomic DNA from the blood cell samples. This record comes from a study of cytomegalovirus exposure and HLA in healthy donors (dated by TCRdb to 2016 to 2017). Background for the entire study: In an earlier analysis of fewer than 750 of the donors, roughly 300 Gb of sequence data and roughly 100 million unique TCR beta sequences from about 180 million T cells were reported. An early release that covered about 600 HLA-typed donors contained approximately 320 gigabases of sequencing data and about 84 million unique TCR sequences. Of the 350 to 450 genotyped donors, approximately 83% fell in the genetic ancestry cluster associated with self-reported Caucasian donors. The study was designed to test whether signatures of past pathogen exposure could be identified by cataloging public T cell receptors. The study used immunosequencing to profile the T cell repertoires of approximately 690 subjects and linked those repertoires to cytomegalovirus serostatus. A separate validation cohort of roughly 130 different subjects was used in addition to the roughly 670-subject first cohort. High-throughput TCR immunosequencing, statistical association of individual TCRs with disease status, and machine learning were combined to predict cytomegalovirus infection status. To study patterns of TCR occurrence, a later analysis re-analyzed previously published TCR beta repertoires from more than 550 donors and added high-resolution HLA genotyping. In the later analysis, no new phenotypic data were used to find candidate immune exposures; instead, reliance was placed on TCR beta sequences and their occurrence across donors. An earlier analysis of fewer than 750 of the donors used high-throughput TCR beta sequencing to judge whether each TCR beta V gene segment behaved as functional or pseudogenic. Donor age, sex, ethnicity and CMV serostatus were compiled alongside the repertoire data. A later genetic analysis took genome-wide SNP genotypes for about 55% of the 666 donors and used that subset as a discovery cohort. Every repertoire in the discovery cohort had been generated on one and the same sequencing platform. HLA typing covered class I and class II loci at four-digit resolution. Typing coverage varied by locus: roughly 620-630 donors for A, B, C, DRB1 and DQB1; more than 500 for DQA1; more than 600 for DPA1; more than 450 for DPB1. A few DR-DQ haplotypes were handled as single units for association and clustering because linkage in the cohort was strong. Among almost 400 genotyped donors of the cohort, an average of about 240,000 unique TCR beta nucleotide sequences were sequenced per donor, approximately 20% of them non-productive.

Broader findings and caveats from the paper: The cohort was sequenced for TCR beta chains only, and without alpha or paired-chain data the features that could be detected were limited. Presence/absence analyses assumed roughly uniform sequencing depth across donors, an assumption that may not hold. In the study, about 150 TCR beta chains were listed as associated with cytomegalovirus. Linkage disequilibrium might explain the correlated functional status among segregating V segments, but an unknown experimental factor could not be excluded. A later analysis found that TCR association rates varied across HLA loci, with DRB1 alleles showing the most associated TCRs and HLA-C alleles the fewest. Because the 87-base-pair reads could not distinguish some IMGT-functional V segments, including TRBV6-2 and TRBV6-3, those segments were excluded. In a later genetic analysis, a missense DCLRE1C variant was associated with V-gene and J-gene trimming of TCR beta chains, and the association was replicated in an independent cohort. The authors suggested that the approach could potentially be generalized to other disease states and immunological phenotypes. According to a later analysis, most CMV-associated TCR beta chains appeared to be HLA-restricted, and the HLA associations seemed to be driven largely by CMV exposure. Compared with the roughly 700-donor mean, donors in an Asian-associated ancestry cluster had fewer N-insertions in productive TCRs, according to a later genetic analysis. A further reported finding was that TCR beta sequences accurately predicted the HLA-A and HLA-B alleles for most subjects in the first cohort. A later analysis found that HLA-associated TCR beta chains were more clonally expanded and had lower generation probabilities than equally common non-associated chains. A few of the identified cytomegalovirus-associated TCR beta chains were confirmed in vitro to be specific for cytomegalovirus antigens. According to a later analysis, parvovirus B19, influenza, CMV and Epstein-Barr virus appeared linked to several top co-occurrence clusters. An earlier analysis of approximately 500 of the donors showed that most TCR beta V segments appeared in productive rearrangements either about 87% or about 30% of the time, which broadly matched IMGT annotations. The sequencing pipeline was judged likely to have produced a cluster of highly shared sequence variants as a technical artifact. The classifier was reported to diagnose cytomegalovirus status with high specificity and sensitivity in both the original and validation cohorts. Because counts were too low, around 17 rarely observed V segments, including chromosome 9 orphons, were left out of the earlier analysis of roughly 600 of the donors. Because HLA typing was unavailable for some donors at each locus, only the typed subset was used in association tests. Strong co-occurrence of HLA alleles, especially DR and DQ, made assigning TCR associations to individual alleles difficult. The only immune exposure information available for the cohort was CMV serostatus. A later analysis associated about 17,000 TCR beta sequences with specific HLA alleles at a false discovery rate of 0.05. While some public TCRs were present in many individuals, most TCR sequences turned up only very rarely across donors.

The method behind the library was the immunoSEQ multiplex PCR assay. The multiplex PCR relied on a mix of 60 forward primers for TCR Vbeta segments and 13 reverse primers for TCR Jbeta segments. The CDR3 region of rearranged TCR beta genes was amplified from genomic DNA by a multiplex PCR assay. Amplified TCR beta libraries were sequenced as 87-base-pair reads on the Illumina HiSeq System. Processing in the source paper ran as follows. In a later analysis, tens of millions of unique TCR beta chains were counted across the approximately 670 repertoires, and roughly 11 million of these chains were shared by at least two donors. Raw reads were error-corrected and collapsed into unique sequences with a nearest-neighbor algorithm that merged closely related sequences to remove PCR and sequencing errors. To assign V, D and J gene segments, CDR3 sequences were aligned to IMGT reference sequences. For a sequence to be retained, a match of at least six nucleotides was required to both a V gene segment and a J gene segment. A rearrangement counted as productive if the CDR3 had no stop codons and remained in frame with V and J, and every other rearrangement counted as non-productive. CDR3 was defined according to IMGT convention as the region running from the second conserved V-encoded cysteine to the conserved J-encoded phenylalanine. Sequences without an unambiguous match to a single V gene segment were excluded from the earlier analysis of a few hundred of the donors. In an earlier analysis of roughly 500 of the donors, V segments were called functional above 56.7% productive rearrangements and were called segregating when the between-donor standard deviation exceeded 5%. To diagnose cytomegalovirus status from the catalog of TCR beta chain sequences, a statistical classification framework was built. V and J gene assignment, in a later analysis, came from comparing TCR nucleotide sequences with IMGT/GENE-DB human TR gene sequences. Using the TCRdist pipeline, a later analysis assigned CDR3 sequences along with most-parsimonious VDJ recombination scenarios. In a later analysis, each TCR beta chain was defined by its CDR3 amino acid sequence together with its V-gene family, and reads without a unique V-gene family were excluded. A later analysis removed 592 highly shared, low-generation-probability nucleotide sequences to deal with suspected cross-contamination and a sequencing artifact. In a later analysis, a clonal expansion index for each public chain was calculated from normalized within-repertoire ranks of inferred template counts. A later analysis computed generation probabilities with a VDJ recombination model fitted to out-of-frame rearrangements, and checked the results against IGoR. Hypergeometric tests were used in a later analysis to score TCR-TCR, TCR-HLA and TCR-CMV co-occurrence, with a repertoire-size bias correction applied to the TCR pairs. False discovery rates were estimated in a later analysis by permuting HLA or CMV assignments 20 times. In a later analysis, co-occurring TCRs were grouped using DBSCAN, with TCRdist sequence similarity added in when clustering inside HLA-allele-positive subsets. Repertoires with fewer than 30,000 or more than 120,000 public chains were left out of co-occurrence clustering, as were about five repertoires with anomalous nucleotide sharing. TCRdb mirrors the immuneACCESS table, restricted to in-frame sequences. Some clones are absent from its copies; in checked studies, under half trace to an unresolved V gene, and the reason for the others is unknown. That table is the source of V, J and clone size, and D and trimming were worked out from the DNA. This sample has about 130,000 clones in its table, and 79% of those were observed once. The ten biggest clones cover 6.5% to 7% of the sample.

CDR1 and CDR2 are read off the germline V gene as SGDLS and YYNGEE. The CDR3, from cysteine to phenylalanine, totals 15 residues. The DNA shown is the 45-base CDR3, in frame from base 1. Ends trimmed: V by 1 base, J by 2 bases; bases unmatched to a gene: 3. Sample: PBMCs. The chain employs TRBV9 and TRBJ2-1; 7 junctional bases match TRBD1. The origin of this receptor is a man aged 40-49 years in good health and CMV-seropositive. The CDR3 corresponds to CASSVTGAPYNEQFF. The DNA sequence is given as TGTGCCAGCAGCGTAACAGGGGCCCCCTACAATGAGCAGTTCTTC.